Here is one TCR beta chain with its context. Its antigen is unknown. Under the ViraFEST assay, PBMC were stimulated with viral peptide pools so that antigen-specific CD4+ T cells expanded. Sequencing was performed afterwards. Subsequent to 10 days of culture, CD4+ T cells were isolated. Participants each got two BNT162b2 or mRNA-1273 vaccine doses. None of the vaccinated had previously contracted SARS-CoV-2, and their nucleocapsid antibodies tested negative. This entry comes from a study of vaccination effects on CD4 cells after COVID-19. Broader study findings: Missing from the study were early post-infection timepoints, and its convalescent patients were few.

Generated by immunoSEQ multiplex PCR, the TCRdb table keeps only in-frame clones and is missing some. Here the sample spans 25,000 to 30,000 clones, more than 60% being singletons. Germline CDR1 is SQVTM and CDR2 is ANQGSEA. The germline V and J ends were trimmed by 4 bases and 2 bases, with 11 bases remaining between them. This CDR3 has 13 amino acids. This sequence joins TRBV29-1 and TRBJ1-2; no reliable D call. The starting material was CD4+ T cells from PBMCs cultured with HCoV-NL63 spike peptides, obtained after COVID-19 vaccination. This TCR was recovered from a human donor who received a COVID-19 vaccine. As DNA, the CDR3 is TGCAGCGTTGGTTCAGACAACAACTATGGCTACACCTTC. It codes for CSVGSDNNYGYTF.